These T cell receptor beta chains were read from a single sample in a study of cytomegalovirus exposure and HLA in healthy donors. Sequencing used immunoSEQ multiplex PCR; TCRdb keeps in-frame clones, though not all of them. The data show about 77,000 clones, approximately 78% seen once. Material: PBMCs. The receptor set was obtained from a man between 35 and 55 years old in good health and CMV-seronegative. CDR3s include the opening cysteine and the closing phenylalanine or tryptophan. D genes are given only for firm matches. Clone size is stated in some rows and not others, as once, few, many or a class when expanded.

>NA|TRBD1|TRBJ1-2|TRBV18
TGTGCCAGCTCTCTCGGACAGGATGGTGGCTACACCTTC
CASSLGQDGGYTF
>NA|NA|TRBJ1-6|TRBV7-3
TGTGCCAGCAGCTTAGGGCAGGGAAGGAATTCACCCCTCCACTTT
CASSLGQGRNSPLHF
>few|TRBD2|TRBJ2-7|TRBV4-3
TGCGCCAGCAGCCAAGATTCGGGGGGGCAGCAGTACTTC
CASSQDSGGQQYF
>few|NA|TRBJ1-1|TRBV28
TGTGCCAGCAGTCTCTCGGGGGTTGGCGCTGAAGCTTTCTTT
CASSLSGVGAEAFF
>NA|NA|TRBJ2-1|TRBV6-1
TGTGCCAGCAGTGAATCGGTCCTCCATCCCTACAATGAGCAGTTCTTC
CASSESVLHPYNEQFF
>NA|NA|TRBJ2-7|TRBV6-1
TGTGCCAGCAGTGAACATGCAGGGTACGAGCAGTACTTC
CASSEHAGYEQYF
>NA|TRBD1|TRBJ2-7|TRBV7-3
TGTGCCAGCAGCTTAAATACAGGGGGAGTCGGCGAGCAGTACTTC
CASSLNTGGVGEQYF
>NA|NA|TRBJ2-5|TRBV6-5
TGTGCCAGCAGTTACTCTGGGCAGGGGGAGACCCAGTACTTC
CASSYSGQGETQYF
>NA|NA|TRBJ2-7|TRBV7-2
TGTGCCAGCAGCTTAGCTAGGACAACTTACGAGCAGTACTTC
CASSLARTTYEQYF
>NA|NA|TRBJ2-3|TRBV4-2
TGTGCCAGCAGCTACACCGGGACACTGTCCGTCACAGATACGCAGTATTTT
CASSYTGTLSVTDTQYF
>NA|TRBD2|TRBJ2-7|TRBV28
TGTGCCGGTAGACTAGCGGTTTTTTACGAGCAGTACTTC
CAGRLAVFYEQYF
>NA|NA|TRBJ1-5|TRBV27
TGTGCCAGCAGTTTATCGGCAGGGGTACAGCCCCAGCATTTT
CASSLSAGVQPQHF
>NA|TRBD1|TRBJ1-4|TRBV7-2
TGTGCCAGCAGCTTCAACAGGGGTGGTGAAAAACTGTTTTTT
CASSFNRGGEKLFF
>NA|TRBD1|TRBJ1-1|TRBV19
TGTGCCAGTAGTCACGGGACAGGGGGAGGTACTGAAGCTTTCTTT
CASSHGTGGGTEAFF
>NA|NA|TRBJ2-1|TRBV18
TGTGCCAGCTCCCAACAGGGAGTCTTCTACAATGAGCAGTTCTTC
CASSQQGVFYNEQFF
>NA|NA|TRBJ1-2|TRBV4-1
TGCGCCAGCAGCCAACTGACGGGATATGGCTACCCCTTC
CASSQLTGYGYPF
>few|TRBD1|TRBJ2-7|TRBV2
TGTGCCAGCAGCGGACACCCTGACAGGGCTCACGAGCAGTACTTC
CASSGHPDRAHEQYF
>NA|NA|TRBJ2-7|TRBV27
TGTGCCAGCAAACTAACAGGGATGGGCTCCTACGAGCAGTACTTC
CASKLTGMGSYEQYF
>NA|NA|TRBJ1-5|TRBV2
TGTGCCAGCAGCGCCCCGGGGGGGCAGCCCCAGCATTTT
CASSAPGGQPQHF
>few|NA|TRBJ1-5|TRBV6-5
TGTGCCACCACAACGGGTTTTCAGCCCCAGCATTTT
CATTTGFQPQHF
>NA|TRBD1|TRBJ1-1|TRBV7-2
TGTGCCAGCAGCTTAGTGGGACAGGGGTACACTGAAGCTTTCTTT
CASSLVGQGYTEAFF
>medium-sized|NA|TRBJ2-7|TRBV4-3
TGCGCCAGCAGCCCCACTCGGGGGACGCTGGGAGAGCAGTACTTC
CASSPTRGTLGEQYF
>NA|TRBD1|TRBJ2-2|TRBV4-1
TGCGCCAGCAGTAGACAGGGCCGGGAGCTGTTTTTT
CASSRQGRELFF
>few|TRBD1|TRBJ1-6|TRBV4-3
TGCGCCAGCAGCCAGGGACAGAACTATAATTCACCCCTCCACTTT
CASSQGQNYNSPLHF
>NA|NA|TRBJ2-7|TRBV9
TGTGCCAGCGGAACTAATTACGAGCAGTACTTC
CASGTNYEQYF
>NA|NA|TRBJ1-1|TRBV7-3
TGTGCCAGCGGACCTCAGGGGACCACGAACACTGAAGCTTTCTTT
CASGPQGTTNTEAFF
>NA|TRBD2|TRBJ2-1|TRBV5-1
TGCGCCAGCAGCGATACTAGCGGGGGGTACAATGAGCAGTTCTTC
CASSDTSGGYNEQFF
>NA|TRBD1|TRBJ1-3|TRBV7-9
TGTGCCAGCAGCTTAGAGACAGGGGCAGGAAACACCATATATTTT
CASSLETGAGNTIYF
>NA|NA|TRBJ1-2|TRBV5-1
TGCGCCAGCAGCCCCCCACAGGGACCTCCTAACTATGGCTACACCTTC
CASSPPQGPPNYGYTF
>once|NA|TRBJ2-1|TRBV7-2
TGTGCCAGCAGCCCCTCGGGGAGCAGGGGCAATGAGCAGTTCTTC
CASSPSGSRGNEQFF